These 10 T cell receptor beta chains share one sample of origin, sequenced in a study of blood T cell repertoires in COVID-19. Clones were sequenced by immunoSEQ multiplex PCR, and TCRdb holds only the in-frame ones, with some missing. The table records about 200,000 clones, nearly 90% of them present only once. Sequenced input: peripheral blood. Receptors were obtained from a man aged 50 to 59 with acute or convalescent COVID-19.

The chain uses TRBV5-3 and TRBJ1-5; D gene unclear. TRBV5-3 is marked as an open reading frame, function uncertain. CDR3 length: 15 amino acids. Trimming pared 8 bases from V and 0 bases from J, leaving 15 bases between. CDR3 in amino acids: CASTGGNYSNQPQHF. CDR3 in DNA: TGTGCCAGCACGGGAGGGAATTATAGCAATCAGCCCCAGCATTTT.

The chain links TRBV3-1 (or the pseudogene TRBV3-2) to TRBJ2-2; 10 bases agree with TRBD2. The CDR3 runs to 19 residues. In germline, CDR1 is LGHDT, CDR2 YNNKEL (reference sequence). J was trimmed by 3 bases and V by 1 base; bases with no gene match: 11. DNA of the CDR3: TGTGCCAGCAGCCAAGGGGGTAGCGGGGGGCCCGTGTACACCGGGGAGCTGTTTTTT. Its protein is CASSQGGSGGPVYTGELFF.

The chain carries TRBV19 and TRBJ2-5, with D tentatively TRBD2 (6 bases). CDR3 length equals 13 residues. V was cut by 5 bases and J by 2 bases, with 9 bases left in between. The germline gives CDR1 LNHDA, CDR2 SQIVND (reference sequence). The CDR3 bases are TGTGCCAGTAGTTGGGGGGAACAAGAGACCCAGTACTTC. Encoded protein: CASSWGEQETQYF.

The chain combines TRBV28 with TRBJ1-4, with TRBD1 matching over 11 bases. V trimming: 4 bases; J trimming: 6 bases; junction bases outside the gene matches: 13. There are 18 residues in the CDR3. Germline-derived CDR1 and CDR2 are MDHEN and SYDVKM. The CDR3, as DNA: TGTGCCAGCAGTTCCACCCGGGACAGGGGGTTCGGAGATGAAAAACTGTTTTTT. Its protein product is CASSSTRDRGFGDEKLFF.

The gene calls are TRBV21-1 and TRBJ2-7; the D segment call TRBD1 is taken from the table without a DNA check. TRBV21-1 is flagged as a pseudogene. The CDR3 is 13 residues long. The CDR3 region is CASLKQESYEQYV. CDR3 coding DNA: TGTGCCAGCCTAAAACAGGAATCCTACGAGCAGTACGTC.

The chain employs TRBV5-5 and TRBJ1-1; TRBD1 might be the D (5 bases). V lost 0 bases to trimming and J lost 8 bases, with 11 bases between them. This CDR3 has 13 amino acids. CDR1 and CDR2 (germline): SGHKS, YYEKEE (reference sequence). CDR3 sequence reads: CASSLGREGEAFF. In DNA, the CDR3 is TGTGCCAGCAGCTTGGGCAGGGAAGGAGAAGCTTTCTTT.

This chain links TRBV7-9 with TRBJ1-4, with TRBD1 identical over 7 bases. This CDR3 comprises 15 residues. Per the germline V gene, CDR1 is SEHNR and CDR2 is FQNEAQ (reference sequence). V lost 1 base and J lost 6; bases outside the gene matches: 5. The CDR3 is CASSLGRQGYEKLFF. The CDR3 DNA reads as TGTGCCAGCAGCTTAGGAAGACAGGGTTATGAAAAACTGTTTTTT.

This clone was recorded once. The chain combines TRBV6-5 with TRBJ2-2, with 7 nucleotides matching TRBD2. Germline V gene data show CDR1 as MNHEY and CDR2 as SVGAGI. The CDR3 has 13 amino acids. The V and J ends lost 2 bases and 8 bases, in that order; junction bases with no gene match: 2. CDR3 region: CASSYRLAGELFF. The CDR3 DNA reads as TGTGCCAGCAGTTACAGACTAGCTGGGGAGCTGTTTTTT.

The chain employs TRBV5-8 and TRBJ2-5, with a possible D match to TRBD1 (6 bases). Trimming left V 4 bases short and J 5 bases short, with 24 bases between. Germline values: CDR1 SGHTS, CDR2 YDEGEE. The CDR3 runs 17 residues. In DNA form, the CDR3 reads TGTGCCAGCAGCAGAGGTACCGGGACACATCATGGGGAGACCCAGTACTTC. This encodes CASSRGTGTHHGETQYF.

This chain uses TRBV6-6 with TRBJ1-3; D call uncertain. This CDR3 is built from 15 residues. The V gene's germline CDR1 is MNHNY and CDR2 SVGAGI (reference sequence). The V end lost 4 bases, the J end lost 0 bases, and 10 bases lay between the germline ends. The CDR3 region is CASSLTAGSGNTIYF. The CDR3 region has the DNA TGTGCCAGCAGTTTGACGGCAGGCTCTGGAAACACCATATATTTT.